The sequence of this T cell receptor (beta chain) was determined in a study of cytomegalovirus exposure and HLA in healthy donors. As regards this clone: What it binds is not known.

From germline, CDR1 is SGHTA and CDR2 FQGNSA. The CDR3 contains 15 residues. Trimming took off 5 bases at V and 2 bases at J, with 13 bases between the two ends. Study outcomes and limitations: Several of the most significant clusters were apparently associated with common viral pathogens in a later analysis.

The PCR employed 60 Vbeta primers together with 13 Jbeta primers. Sequencing used immunoSEQ multiplex PCR; TCRdb keeps in-frame clones, though not all of them. Of roughly 180,000 clones in the sample, 82% are singletons; the top ten hold approximately 1.4%. The chain carries TRBV7-2 and TRBJ1-3; D call uncertain. The clonotype originates from a man between 35 and 55 years old in good health and CMV-seronegative. The specimen sequenced was PBMCs. CDR3 DNA: TGTGCCAGCAGCCCACGAGCGACCGCTGGAAACACCATATATTTT. As protein: CASSPRATAGNTIYF.